These 22 T cell receptor beta chains originate from one sample sequenced in a study of CD8 T cells in Susac syndrome. Reverse transcription of about 0.5 to 1 ug RNA was carried out with random hexamers. TCRdb reprocessed the immunoSEQ multiplex PCR reads via MiXCR and lists one record per CDR3 protein. The sample consists of approximately 77,000 distinct CDR3 sequences, about 93% of them appearing once. The sample taken for sequencing was CD4+ T cells from PBMCs. Every receptor here comes from a human donor with Susac syndrome.

This chain joins TRBV5-6 and TRBJ2-1; D is unclear. The germline V and J ends were trimmed by 0 bases and 9 bases, with 16 bases remaining between them. Per germline, CDR1 SGHDT and CDR2 YYEEEE. There are 15 residues in the CDR3. CDR3 bases: TGTGCCAGCAGCTTGGCCGTATCAGGCCAAGGTGAGCAGTTCTTC. Translating gives CASSLAVSGQGEQFF. Supplemented by reference TRBV5-6 and TRBJ2-1, the full variable domain reads DAGVTQSPTHLIKTRGQQVTLRCSPKSGHDTVSWYQQALGQGPQFIFQYYEEEERQRGNFPDRFSGHQFPNYSSELNVNALLLGDSALYLCASSLAVSGQGEQFFGPGTRLTVL.

V is TRBV7-8 and J is TRBJ2-3; D may correspond to TRBD1 or TRBD2 (5 bases each). Trimming pared 3 bases from V and 5 bases from J, leaving 12 bases between. CDR1 and CDR2 (germline): SGHVS, FQNEAQ. The CDR3 has 14 residues. The CDR3 DNA sequence: TGTGCCAGCAGCTTTGGGGGTCGGGGAGATACGCAGTATTTT. Amino acids: CASSFGGRGDTQYF.

This chain connects TRBV2 to TRBJ2-1; the D gene is possibly TRBD2 (6 bases). Trimming removed 4 bases at V and 2 bases at J, with 9 bases between. Germline lookup yields CDR1 SNHLY and CDR2 FYNNEI. The CDR3 sequence is 14 residues long. The CDR3 loop reads CASSVAAPYNEQFF. The CDR3 DNA reads TGTGCCAGCAGTGTAGCGGCGCCCTACAATGAGCAGTTCTTC.

The genes are TRBV28 and TRBJ2-1; 11 bases are shared with TRBD2. Trimming at V came to 2 bases and at J to 6 bases, leaving 3 bases not matched to a gene. Germline V lookup: CDR1 MDHEN, CDR2 SYDVKM. The CDR3 consists of 15 residues. The CDR3 loop is CASSLVGLAVNEQFF. The CDR3 nucleotides are TGTGCCAGCAGTTTAGTGGGACTAGCGGTCAATGAGCAGTTCTTC.

This clonotype was seen only once. This chain uses TRBV24-1 with TRBJ2-3, with unresolved D. The CDR3 covers 15 residues. Germline CDR1 KGHDR, CDR2 SFDVKD. Trimming removed 3 bases at V and 0 bases at J, with 9 bases between. The CDR3 DNA sequence: TGTGCCACCAGTGATCCCAGCTCTAGCACAGATACGCAGTATTTT. It specifies CATSDPSSSTDTQYF.

The gene calls are TRBV6-5 and TRBJ1-5, with D perhaps TRBD1 (6 bases). Germline values: CDR1 MNHEY, CDR2 SVGAGI. V was pared by 2 bases and J by 4 bases, with 12 bases between. The CDR3 consists of 15 residues. The CDR3: CASSYSTGPNQPQHF. The CDR3 region has the DNA TGTGCCAGCAGTTACAGTACAGGGCCAAATCAGCCCCAGCATTTT.

This chain uses TRBV5-6 with TRBJ2-7; 12 nucleotides match TRBD2. Germline loops: CDR1 SGHDT, CDR2 YYEEEE. The length of the CDR3 is 16 residues. Trimming removed 0 bases from V and 2 bases from J; junction bases left unmatched: 3. The CDR3: CASSLARLAGAYEQYF. The CDR3 nucleotides are TGTGCCAGCAGCTTGGCGAGACTAGCGGGGGCCTACGAGCAGTACTTC. Combining the CDR3 with reference TRBV5-6 and TRBJ2-7 gives the whole variable domain DAGVTQSPTHLIKTRGQQVTLRCSPKSGHDTVSWYQQALGQGPQFIFQYYEEEERQRGNFPDRFSGHQFPNYSSELNVNALLLGDSALYLCASSLARLAGAYEQYFGPGTRLTVT.

J is TRBJ1-2 and V is TRBV5-6; no definite D call. Trimming pared 4 bases from V and 4 bases from J, leaving 14 bases between. Germline lookup yields CDR1 SGHDT and CDR2 YYEEEE. The CDR3 is 14 amino acids. This CDR3 is CASSPLGGSYGYTF. In nucleotides, the CDR3 is TGTGCCAGCAGCCCGTTAGGAGGGAGCTATGGCTACACCTTC.

The chain employs TRBV5-8 and TRBJ2-7, with D unresolved. Germline CDR1 and CDR2: SGHTS and YDEGEE. The CDR3 has 13 residues. V shed 0 bases and J shed 4 bases, with 8 bases lying between them. CDR3 in DNA: TGTGCCAGCAGCTTGGTGGGCAGGTACGAGCAGTACTTC. Protein sequence: CASSLVGRYEQYF.

The chain combines TRBV19 with TRBJ2-1; TRBD2 matches at 9 bases. CDR1 and CDR2 (germline): LNHDA, SQIVND (reference sequence). This CDR3 comprises 17 residues. Losses at the gene ends were 7 bases for V and 7 bases for J; bases not matched to a gene: 17. The CDR3 protein is CASKEVVGGRAMNEQFF. CDR3 DNA sequence: TGTGCCAGTAAGGAGGTGGTGGGCGGGAGGGCCATGAATGAGCAGTTCTTC.

The rearrangement links TRBV7-7 to TRBJ2-5, with 10 nucleotides matching TRBD1. Trimming removed 5 bases from V and 4 bases from J; junction bases left unmatched: 13. CDR1 is SSHAT and CDR2 is FNYEAQ in the germline V gene (reference sequence). This CDR3 region has 17 residues. Here the CDR3 DNA reads TGTGCCAGCAGCCTATCAACCGGGACAGGGGACCGAGAGACCCAGTACTTC. Its translation is CASSLSTGTGDRETQYF.

This chain connects TRBV6-2 or TRBV6-3 to TRBJ1-2, with no clear D. The V gene's germline CDR1 is MNHEY and CDR2 SVGEGT. The CDR3 sequence is 15 residues long. Trimming shortened V by 4 bases and J by 5 bases, and 17 bases separated the two germline ends. CDR3 nucleotide sequence: TGTGCCAGCAGTTCCAACCACGGGTTCGATTATGGCTACACCTTC. It translates to CASSSNHGFDYGYTF.

The chain links TRBV7-9 to TRBJ2-3; D call uncertain. Germline-derived CDR1 and CDR2 are SEHNR and FQNEAQ (reference sequence). The CDR3 has 14 residues. Trimming took off 7 bases at V and 0 bases at J, with 11 bases between the two ends. The CDR3 spells CASTETSSTDTQYF. The CDR3 region has the DNA TGTGCCAGCACCGAAACATCTAGCACAGATACGCAGTATTTT.

The rearrangement uses TRBV6-5 and TRBJ1-2; the match to TRBD1 covers 8 bases. The CDR3 consists of 17 residues. Losses at the gene ends were 3 bases for V and 5 bases for J; bases not matched to a gene: 14. CDR1 MNHEY and CDR2 SVGAGI come from the germline V gene. The CDR3 DNA reads TGTGCCAGCAGTTATCCCCCAGACAGGGGCGGTCGATATGGCTACACCTTC. As protein: CASSYPPDRGGRYGYTF.

The chain is built from TRBV7-2 and TRBJ1-2; D unclear. Trimming took 4 bases from V and 3 from J, leaving 12 bases between them. CDR1 SGHTA and CDR2 FQGNSA come from the germline V gene. This CDR3 has 14 amino acids. This CDR3 is CASSSREGYYGYTF. The DNA for the CDR3 is TGTGCCAGCAGCTCCCGGGAGGGATACTATGGCTACACCTTC.

This CDR3 is CASSLSYPNEQFF. The CDR3 region has the DNA TGTGCCAGCAGTTTATCCTACCCCAATGAGCAGTTCTTC. The V gene is TRBV27, the J gene TRBJ2-1; D is unclear. Looked up from germline, CDR1 is MNHEY and CDR2 is SMNVEV (reference sequence). This CDR3 region has 13 residues. Trimming shortened V by 0 bases and J by 6 bases, and 6 bases separated the two germline ends.

This chain uses TRBV7-3 with TRBJ2-5; D gene unclear. CDR1 SGHTA and CDR2 FQGTGA come from the germline V gene. The CDR3 is made up of 13 amino acids. V lost 2 bases and J lost 2, with 6 bases in between. CDR3 residues: CASSLRRQETQYF. The DNA for the CDR3 is TGTGCCAGCAGCTTACGGCGACAAGAGACCCAGTACTTC.

The chain joins TRBV11-2 to TRBJ2-5; D perhaps matches TRBD2 (6 bases). This CDR3 comprises 16 residues. Germline V gene lookup returns CDR1 SGHAT and CDR2 FQNNGV. Trimming removed 2 bases from V and 5 bases from J, with 18 bases in between. CDR3 nucleotide sequence: TGTGCCAGCAGCTTACGGGGAGGAGGGCCGGAGGAGACCCAGTACTTC. It encodes CASSLRGGGPEETQYF.

The chain joins TRBV29-1 to TRBJ1-2; tentatively, D is TRBD1 (5 bases). V shed 6 bases and J shed 8 bases, with 22 bases lying between them. CDR3 size: 14 residues. Germline loops: CDR1 SQVTM, CDR2 ANQGSEA. The CDR3 region is CSVTGIFSEKGYTF. CDR3 bases: TGCAGCGTCACAGGAATTTTCTCGGAGAAGGGCTACACCTTC.

The chain uses TRBV20-1 and TRBJ2-7; 10 positions agree with TRBD1. Germline CDR1 reads DFQATT; CDR2 reads SNEGSKA (reference sequence). The V and J ends lost 4 bases and 1 base, in that order; junction bases with no gene match: 4. The CDR3 loop spans 14 amino acids. CDR3 bases: TGCAGTGCTACAAGGGACAGGGGTTCCTACGAGCAGTACTTC. It yields the protein CSATRDRGSYEQYF.

The genes are TRBV6-1 and TRBJ2-5; 7 positions match TRBD2. Trimming took 5 bases from V and 4 from J; bases not matched to a gene: 7. The CDR3 totals 14 residues. The germline V gene has CDR1 MNHNS and CDR2 SASEGT. The CDR3 reads CASSPGRGAETQYF. DNA for the CDR3: TGTGCCAGCAGTCCGGGGAGGGGCGCAGAGACCCAGTACTTC.

This clonotype was seen just once. The chain carries TRBV9 and TRBJ2-2; D may be TRBD1 or TRBD2 (5 bases each). CDR3 length: 15 amino acids. CDR1 is SGDLS and CDR2 is YYNGEE in the germline V gene. Trimming cost V 4 bases and J 3 bases, with 13 bases left between them. The CDR3 region has the DNA TGTGCCAGCAGCCTCGGGACCGGGGACACCGGGGAGCTGTTTTTT. It is translated as CASSLGTGDTGELFF.